This TCR beta chain originates from a study of OX40 agonist ivuxolimab in advanced cancers. Comments on this clone: In the same sample, other DNA sequences code for this CDR3.

Only in-frame clones appear in the TCRdb table, and some are missing; sequencing was by immunoSEQ multiplex PCR. The sample carries 9,000 to 15,000 clones, about 75% recorded once. The CDR3 sequence is 14 residues long. In germline, CDR1 is ENHRY, CDR2 SYGVKD. V shed 6 bases and J 4 bases; nucleotides not matched to a gene: 4. This chain links TRBV10-3 with TRBJ2-1; 9 bases are a match to TRBD2. This receptor was taken from an adult with an advanced solid tumor such as melanoma, head and neck, liver or kidney cancer. The specimen comprised CD4+ or CD8+ T cells sorted from blood, sampled in a trial of the OX40 agonist ivuxolimab. CDR3 DNA: TGTGCCATCAGCCTAGCGGGACTTTACAATGAGCAGTTCTTC. Translation: CAISLAGLYNEQFF.